Below, 22 T cell receptor beta chains from the same sample are listed, as sequenced in a study of identical twins. TCRdb itself ran the 5' RACE reads through MiXCR, one entry per CDR3 protein. The repertoire holds 520,000 or so distinct CDR3 sequences, with around 20% as singletons. This sample also belongs to another study, concerning T cells expressing NK-cell markers.

Sequencing was carried out using CD4+ T cells sorted from blood. The receptors come from a young woman in good health.

There are a few counts of this clonotype. The chain couples TRBV20-1 to TRBJ2-7; 11 positions match TRBD1. Looked up from germline, CDR1 is DFQATT and CDR2 is SNEGSKA (reference sequence). CDR3 size: 15 residues. V trimming: 3 bases; J trimming: 2 bases; junction bases outside the gene matches: 6. The chain's CDR3 is CSARMGTGGTYEQYF. CDR3 DNA: TGCAGTGCTAGGATGGGGACAGGGGGGACCTACGAGCAGTACTTC.

V gene TRBV12-3 or TRBV12-4 combines with J gene TRBJ2-2; D is ambiguous. The CDR3 spans 15 residues. Between the trimmed V and J ends, which lost 8 bases and 2 bases, there was a span of 15 bases. The CDR3 DNA reads TGTGCCAGCCTAGAGTCGGTGTTTAACACCGGGGAGCTGTTTTTT. It is translated as CASLESVFNTGELFF.

The rearrangement links TRBV3-1 to TRBJ2-3, with TRBD1 matching 7 bases. J lost 6 bases, V lost 3 bases, and 6 bases had no gene match. The CDR3 length is 14 residues. Looked up from germline, CDR1 is LGHDT and CDR2 is YNNKEL (reference sequence). The CDR3 bases are TGTGCCAGCAGCCAGCCCGACAGGGCCGATACGCAGTATTTT. This translates into CASSQPDRADTQYF.

This chain links TRBV7-8 with TRBJ2-7; 10 nucleotides match TRBD2. The CDR3 sequence is 16 residues long. Germline-derived CDR1 and CDR2 are SGHVS and FQNEAQ. V gave up 3 bases and J gave up 0 bases; unmatched junction bases: 5. The CDR3 loop is CASSLGGLAFSYEQYF. As DNA, the CDR3 is TGTGCCAGCAGCTTGGGGGGACTAGCGTTCTCCTACGAGCAGTACTTC. The entire variable domain, with the rest obtained from reference TRBV7-8 and TRBJ2-7, is as follows: GAGVSQSPRYKVAKRGQDVALRCDPISGHVSLFWYQQALGQGPEFLTYFQNEAQLDKSGLPSDRFFAERPEGSVSTLKIQRTQQEDSAVYLCASSLGGLAFSYEQYFGPGTRLTVT.

This clonotype occurred a few times. The chain combines TRBV5-6 with TRBJ2-7; perhaps TRBD2 as D (5 bases). The CDR3 totals 13 residues. Germline V gene data show CDR1 as SGHDT and CDR2 as YYEEEE. V was shortened by 6 bases and J by 4 bases, with 14 bases between the two germline ends. In nucleotides, the CDR3 is TGTGCCAGCACCCGGACTCTTTTTTACGAGCAGTACTTC. Its translation: CASTRTLFYEQYF.

The rearrangement links TRBV12-3 or TRBV12-4 to TRBJ1-4; D is possibly TRBD1 (5 bases). Trimming removed 5 bases from V and 8 bases from J, with 21 bases in between. The CDR3 sequence is 16 residues long. CDR3: CASSPLSSGGYEKLFF. Here the CDR3 DNA reads TGTGCCAGCAGTCCGCTCTCGTCGGGGGGGTACGAAAAACTGTTTTTT.

The chain couples TRBV20-1 to TRBJ1-1; no clear D gene. V lost 3 bases, J lost 10 bases, and 12 bases lay in between. This CDR3 is built from 11 residues. Germline V gene sequence: CDR1 DFQATT, CDR2 SNEGSKA (reference sequence). The CDR3 nucleotides are TGCAGTGCTAGCCTGGATCGCTCAGCTTTCTTT. It is translated as CSASLDRSAFF.

This chain uses TRBV28 with TRBJ2-5; TRBD2 agrees at 11 bases. This CDR3 comprises 15 residues. V lost 8 bases to trimming and J lost 1 base; unmatched junction nucleotides: 6. CDR1 and CDR2 (germline): MDHEN, SYDVKM. In DNA, the CDR3 is TGTGCCAGCTACCCTAGCGGGAGGTTCCAAGAGACCCAGTACTTC. Protein product: CASYPSGRFQETQYF.

The chain uses TRBV10-3 and TRBJ2-1; D perhaps matches TRBD2 (5 bases). The CDR3 has 11 residues. Trimming cost V 7 bases and J 10 bases, with 11 bases left between them. CDR1 ENHRY and CDR2 SYGVKD come from the germline V gene. The CDR3 DNA sequence: TGTGCCATCATGAGGGAAGAGGAGCAGTTCTTC. This translates into CAIMREEEQFF.

The chain has TRBV7-2 and TRBJ1-1; D not resolved. V was clipped by 2 bases and J by 0 bases, with 10 bases between them. Germline V gene lookup returns CDR1 SGHTA and CDR2 FQGNSA. The CDR3 length is 15 residues. CDR3 nucleotides: TGTGCCAGCAGCTTACTTGGTGGCTTGAACACTGAAGCTTTCTTT. Residues: CASSLLGGLNTEAFF. Supplemented by reference TRBV7-2 and TRBJ1-1, the full variable domain reads GAGVSQSPSNKVTEKGKDVELRCDPISGHTALYWYRQSLGQGLEFLIYFQGNSAPDKSGLPSDRFSAERTGGSVSTLTIQRTQQEDSAVYLCASSLLGGLNTEAFFGQGTRLTVV.

This clonotype was counted ten times or more. J is TRBJ2-1 and V is TRBV24-1; TRBD1 or TRBD2 may be the D gene (5 bases each). The germline gives CDR1 KGHDR, CDR2 SFDVKD. This CDR3 region has 15 residues. The V end lost 6 bases, the J end lost 8 bases, and 19 bases lay between the germline ends. CDR3: CATSSRDGHKDEQFF. The CDR3 bases are TGTGCCACCAGTTCCCGGGACGGCCACAAAGATGAGCAGTTCTTC.

This clonotype appeared a few times. V and J are TRBV7-6 and TRBJ2-1; 10 bases match TRBD2. With V trimmed by 1 base and J by 3 bases, 6 bases remained unmatched. The germline V gene encodes CDR1 SGHVS and CDR2 FNYEAQ. This CDR3 comprises 17 residues. The CDR3 DNA reads as TGTGCCAGCAGCTTAGGGGTAGCGGGGGGCCTCTACAATGAGCAGTTCTTC. Amino acid sequence: CASSLGVAGGLYNEQFF.

This chain connects TRBV25-1 to TRBJ2-7; 10 nucleotides line up with TRBD2. The CDR3 loop spans 14 amino acids. V lost 8 bases to trimming and J lost 5 bases; unmatched junction nucleotides: 9. Germline-derived CDR1 and CDR2 are MGHDK and SYGVNS. DNA of the CDR3: TGTGCCAGCCAAAGAGCGGGAGGGTTGAACGAGCAGTACTTC. Translated, it gives CASQRAGGLNEQYF.

The J gene is TRBJ2-6, the V gene TRBV5-6; D is uncertain. The CDR3 runs to 15 residues. Germline loops: CDR1 SGHDT, CDR2 YYEEEE. Deletions cut 0 bases from V and 3 bases from J, with 7 bases between. The CDR3 loop reads CASSLGGRGANVLTF. The CDR3, as DNA: TGTGCCAGCAGCTTGGGCGGTCGTGGGGCCAACGTCCTGACTTTC.

This clonotype was seen only a few times. The chain is built from TRBV5-8 and TRBJ1-4, with D possibly being TRBD1 (5 bases). Trimming took off 0 bases at V and 3 bases at J, with 9 bases between the two ends. The germline V gene encodes CDR1 SGHTS and CDR2 YDEGEE. The CDR3 covers 15 residues. The CDR3 loop reads CASSLAGRANEKLFF. Written as DNA, the CDR3 is TGTGCCAGCAGCTTGGCGGGACGGGCTAATGAAAAACTGTTTTTT.

This clonotype was picked up a small number of times. V and J are TRBV5-1 and TRBJ2-3; TRBD1 agrees at 9 bases. J gave up 6 bases and V 5 bases, and 10 bases lay outside the gene matches. Germline lookup yields CDR1 SGHRS and CDR2 YFSETQ. This CDR3 spans 15 amino acids. CDR3 sequence: CASSPGDRASDTQYF. For the CDR3, the DNA is TGCGCCAGCAGTCCTGGGGACAGGGCATCTGATACGCAGTATTTT.

The chain is built from TRBV10-3 and TRBJ2-5; TRBD1 aligns across 7 bases. Trimming took 7 bases from V and 0 from J; bases not matched to a gene: 5. The CDR3 extends over 14 amino acids. Germline loops: CDR1 ENHRY, CDR2 SYGVKD. CDR3: CAIKAGTDQETQYF. CDR3 coding DNA: TGTGCCATCAAAGCCGGGACAGACCAAGAGACCCAGTACTTC.

This clonotype was observed a handful of times. The rearrangement uses TRBV6-5 and TRBJ2-1, with 12 bases identical to TRBD2. Unmatched junction bases numbered 10, after V lost 4 bases and J lost 6 bases. This CDR3 is built from 17 residues. Germline loops: CDR1 MNHEY, CDR2 SVGAGI. DNA of the CDR3: TGTGCCAGCAGTTCTCTGACTAGCGGGAGAAGGTTCAATGAGCAGTTCTTC. Translation: CASSSLTSGRRFNEQFF.

The chain links TRBV20-1 to TRBJ2-5, with D possibly being TRBD2 (5 bases). Germline V gene data show CDR1 as DFQATT and CDR2 as SNEGSKA (reference sequence). This CDR3 is 13 amino acids long. Trimming cost V 3 bases and J 4 bases, with 12 bases left between them. This CDR3 is CSASAGVGETQYF. CDR3 DNA: TGCAGTGCTAGTGCGGGCGTTGGAGAGACCCAGTACTTC.

The sample holds many counts of this clonotype. The chain has TRBV5-5 and TRBJ2-1; tentative D call: TRBD2 (6 bases). This CDR3 region has 15 residues. The V end was cut by 4 bases, the J end by 5 bases, with 16 bases between. Looked up from germline, CDR1 is SGHKS and CDR2 is YYEKEE (reference sequence). DNA of the CDR3: TGTGCCAGCAGCCCAAGGGGCGGGAAGGACAATGAGCAGTTCTTC. This codes for CASSPRGGKDNEQFF.

This chain joins TRBV5-1 and TRBJ2-2; TRBD2 matches at 9 bases. The length of the CDR3 is 15 residues. V dropped 5 bases and J dropped 3; count of bases not matched to a gene: 5. Germline CDR1 and CDR2: SGHRS and YFSETQ. As DNA, the CDR3 is TGCGCCAGCAGTCGGATAGCGGGGGACACCGGGGAGCTGTTTTTT. Protein sequence: CASSRIAGDTGELFF.

V usage is TRBV18 and J usage is TRBJ2-3, with D hard to call. The germline V gene encodes CDR1 KGHSH and CDR2 LQKENI. This CDR3 has 14 amino acids. Between the trimmed V and J ends, which lost 2 bases and 6 bases, there was a span of 12 bases. The CDR3 nucleotides are TGTGCCAGCTCACCAGACTCCCCTGGCGATACGCAGTATTTT. It yields the protein CASSPDSPGDTQYF.